This TCR beta chain is from a study of blood T cells in healthy people across ages. Study-level findings and limits: Naive T cell percentage and TCR beta diversity correlated strongly.

A J-beta primer mix and a sample-barcoded 5' primer were used in a second PCR of about 6 to 12 cycles. Each CDR3 protein gets one entry after TCRdb re-called the 5' RACE reads with MiXCR. This sample has approximately 780,000 distinct CDR3 sequences, with roughly 26% found just once. The CDR3 consists of 14 residues. The germline V gene has CDR1 LGHDT and CDR2 YNNKEL (reference sequence). The V gene end was trimmed by 3 bases and the J gene end by 3 bases; junction bases not matched to a gene: 4. With respect to this clonotype: Its antigen is not known.

The data were also submitted as part of a second study, on T cells of mothers and their children.

Sequenced input: blood. This chain joins TRBV3-1 and TRBJ2-7; the match to TRBD1 covers 8 bases. The source of this sequence is a boy under 18 in good health. The CDR3 loop reads CASSQGQDFYEQYF. CDR3 DNA: TGTGCCAGCAGCCAGGGACAGGACTTCTACGAGCAGTACTTC.